The 21 T cell receptor beta chains below were found in one sample sequenced in a study of CD8 T cells in ankylosing spondylitis (dated by TCRdb to the late 2010s). Library prep was done by 5' RACE. The run used an Illumina HiSeq 2500. TCRdb passed the public sequencing reads through fastp at Q25 and MiXCR, retaining productive beta sequences. Duplicate CDR3 protein sequences are folded into a single record with the most common DNA and genes. The sample has about 220,000 distinct CDR3 sequences on record, roughly a tenth of them singletons. The ten largest account for 20% to 25% of the sample. Sequencing was carried out using blood, either unsorted or a sorted T cell fraction (not recorded which). These receptors all stem from a male donor with ankylosing spondylitis or in good health (not recorded which).

Many counts were recorded for this clonotype. The chain uses TRBV7-2 and TRBJ2-7; unclear D gene. CDR3 size: 13 residues. Germline CDR1 reads SGHTA; CDR2 reads FQGNSA. V gave up 1 base and J gave up 2 bases, with 6 bases separating them. The CDR3 reads CASSLVRAYEQYF. CDR3 nucleotides: TGTGCCAGCAGCTTAGTTCGGGCCTACGAGCAGTACTTC.

This chain joins TRBV20-1 and TRBJ2-1, with 9 bases that match TRBD2. This CDR3 has 15 residues. After removal of 1 base from V and 7 bases from J, the junction contained 8 bases not matched to a gene. Germline lookup yields CDR1 DFQATT and CDR2 SNEGSKA (reference sequence). The chain's CDR3 is CSARVPLAGQNEQFF. CDR3 nucleotide sequence: TGCAGTGCTAGAGTCCCGCTAGCGGGGCAGAATGAGCAGTTCTTC.

This chain uses TRBV20-1 with TRBJ2-3; the match to TRBD1 covers 11 bases. V dropped 0 bases and J dropped 4; count of bases not matched to a gene: 3. CDR3 length: 15 residues. Germline-derived CDR1 and CDR2 are DFQATT and SNEGSKA (reference sequence). This CDR3 is CSARDGQGAADTQYF. In DNA form, the CDR3 reads TGCAGTGCTAGAGACGGACAGGGGGCGGCAGATACGCAGTATTTT.

The CDR3 loop is CASGAGEAGRSYEQYF. As DNA, the CDR3 is TGTGCCAGCGGGGCGGGGGAGGCGGGGCGCTCCTACGAGCAGTACTTC. The chain uses TRBV27 and TRBJ2-7; TRBD2 aligns across 7 bases. The ends lost 8 bases at V and 0 bases at J; junction bases unmatched: 13. Germline V gene lookup returns CDR1 MNHEY and CDR2 SMNVEV (reference sequence). The CDR3 totals 16 residues.

Concerning this clonotype itself: Just one base apart from a much larger clone, this may be a read error. The CDR3 sequence: CSAGRNNEQFF. For the CDR3, the DNA is TGCAGTGCTGGCCGCAACAATGAGCAGTTCTTC. The V and J genes are TRBV20-1 and TRBJ2-1; no clear D gene. CDR3 length equals 11 residues. Per germline, CDR1 DFQATT and CDR2 SNEGSKA (reference sequence). The ends were cut back, 5 bases at V and 5 bases at J, with 7 bases in the middle.

This clonotype has a handful of counts. The V and J genes are TRBV19 and TRBJ1-4; 9 positions match TRBD1. Trimming cost V 5 bases and J 1 base; bases outside gene matches: 5. Germline V CDR1 and CDR2: LNHDA, SQIVND (reference sequence). CDR3 length equals 16 residues. The chain's CDR3 is CASSSRQGVTNEKLFF. The CDR3 nucleotides read TGTGCCAGTAGTTCCCGACAGGGGGTAACTAATGAAAAACTGTTTTTT.

This clonotype was recorded at least ten times. The chain employs TRBV5-1 and TRBJ2-7, with D tentatively TRBD1 (5 bases). V was trimmed by 1 base and J by 3 bases, leaving 8 bases between them. The CDR3 sequence is 13 residues long. Germline assignment: CDR1 SGHRS and CDR2 YFSETQ. The CDR3 here is CASSLLQGYEQYF. The CDR3 DNA follows: TGCGCCAGCAGCTTGCTCCAGGGCTACGAGCAGTACTTC.

The table lists this clonotype with a few counts. The chain combines TRBV25-1 with TRBJ1-6; the D gene is possibly TRBD1 (5 bases). V was cut by 4 bases and J by 8 bases, with 18 bases left in between. Per germline, CDR1 MGHDK and CDR2 SYGVNS. The CDR3 has 16 residues. CDR3: CASSGRRPGGYSPLHF. In DNA, the CDR3 is TGTGCCAGCAGTGGACGGCGACCCGGGGGTTATTCACCCCTCCACTTT.

The V and J genes are TRBV12-3 or TRBV12-4 and TRBJ2-5, with a possible D match to TRBD2 (5 bases). The V gene lost 6 bases and the J gene lost 1 base, with 12 bases spanning the gap. The CDR3 has 14 amino acids. CDR3: CASSPRRAQETQYF. CDR3 DNA: TGTGCCAGCAGCCCCCGGCGGGCCCAAGAGACCCAGTACTTC.

The CDR3 DNA is TGCAGCGTTGAGGTAGGGGACGGCTACACCTTC. It is translated as CSVEVGDGYTF. The chain employs TRBV29-1 and TRBJ1-2; maybe TRBD1 (5 bases). The germline V gene has CDR1 SQVTM and CDR2 ANQGSEA. V lost 3 bases and J 8 bases, leaving 10 bases between the germline ends. The CDR3 contains 11 residues.

The V and J genes are TRBV21-1 and TRBJ2-7. TRBV21-1 is described as a pseudogene. CDR3 length: 13 amino acids. Here the CDR3 reads CASSPDSYYEQYF. CDR3 DNA: TGTGCCAGCAGCCCCGACAGCTACTACGAGCAGTACTTC.

By proportion, this clonotype is medium-sized. This chain uses TRBV12-3 or TRBV12-4 with TRBJ1-5, with 8 bases matching TRBD1. The trim removed 5 bases at V and 6 bases at J, leaving 15 bases unmatched. This CDR3 spans 17 amino acids. CDR3 in DNA: TGTGCCAGCAGTCGGGGACAGGTTGGTCAATGGGGTCAGCCCCAGCATTTT. Translation gives CASSRGQVGQWGQPQHF.

Only a few counts were recorded for this clonotype. This rearrangement joins TRBV5-6 to TRBJ2-4; the D gene is possibly TRBD1 (6 bases). CDR1 and CDR2 from the germline V gene are SGHDT and YYEEEE. This CDR3 is 14 amino acids long. Trimming removed 4 bases at V and 3 bases at J, with 11 bases between. The CDR3 nucleotides are TGTGCCAGCAGCGGGGGCGCCCTCAAAAACATTCAGTACTTC. Its translation is CASSGGALKNIQYF.

This clonotype appeared a few times. The V gene is TRBV9, the J gene TRBJ1-3; unclear D gene. Germline CDR1 is SGDLS and CDR2 is YYNGEE. V lost 6 bases and J 2 bases, leaving 18 bases between the germline ends. CDR3 length equals 16 residues. CDR3 protein: CASTPPPTFTGNTIYF. As DNA, the CDR3 is TGTGCCAGCACCCCTCCGCCGACATTCACTGGAAACACCATATATTTT.

This clonotype was recorded at least ten times. The gene calls are TRBV7-2 and TRBJ1-2; tentative D call: TRBD1 (5 bases). CDR1 is SGHTA, CDR2 FQGNSA, per germline. Trimming stripped 1 base from V and 7 bases from J, with 16 bases between. The CDR3 has 15 amino acids. The CDR3 reads CASSLGGATEVGYTF. In DNA form, the CDR3 reads TGTGCCAGCAGCTTAGGGGGCGCTACGGAAGTTGGCTACACCTTC.

The sample holds a few counts of this clonotype. V gene TRBV11-3 combines with J gene TRBJ2-5; unclear D gene. Per germline, CDR1 SGHNT and CDR2 YENEEA. The CDR3 spans 14 residues. The ends were cut back, 1 base at V and 0 bases at J, with 6 bases in the middle. CDR3 sequence: CASSLGPHQETQYF. CDR3 sequence (DNA): TGTGCCAGCAGCTTAGGGCCGCACCAAGAGACCCAGTACTTC.

J is TRBJ1-4 and V is TRBV3-1; 9 bases line up with TRBD1. The germline V gene encodes CDR1 LGHDT and CDR2 YNNKEL (reference sequence). CDR3 length: 15 amino acids. V gave up 6 bases and J gave up 3 bases; unmatched junction bases: 5. CDR3 nucleotide sequence: TGTGCCAGCAGTGCACAGGGGGCGGCTAATGAAAAACTGTTTTTT. Protein product: CASSAQGAANEKLFF.

Many counts were recorded for this clonotype. The V gene is TRBV7-2, the J gene TRBJ1-2; a possible D gene is TRBD1 (5 bases). In germline, CDR1 is SGHTA, CDR2 FQGNSA. V was trimmed by 5 bases and J by 6 bases, leaving 19 bases between them. The CDR3 is 15 residues long. The CDR3 coding sequence is TGTGCCAGCAGCACACTGGGGACGGAGGGAAATGGCTACACCTTC. Protein sequence: CASSTLGTEGNGYTF.

This clonotype occurred many times. This rearrangement joins TRBV20-1 to TRBJ1-5; possible D gene TRBD1, 6 bases. This CDR3 is 13 amino acids long. Germline lookup yields CDR1 DFQATT and CDR2 SNEGSKA (reference sequence). Between the trimmed V and J ends, which lost 6 bases and 5 bases, there was a span of 14 bases. CDR3 residues: CSARHREDQPQHF. The CDR3 DNA reads as TGCAGTGCCAGACACAGGGAGGATCAGCCCCAGCATTTT.

This clonotype was picked up many times. The rearrangement uses TRBV3-1 and TRBJ1-5, with TRBD1 matching over 7 bases. Germline V CDR1 and CDR2: LGHDT, YNNKEL (reference sequence). CDR3 length equals 15 residues. V was pared by 4 bases and J by 3 bases, with 6 bases of the junction left unmatched. CDR3 in DNA: TGTGCCAGCAGCCCCCGGACAGGAGTCAATCAGCCCCAGCATTTT. Residues: CASSPRTGVNQPQHF.

This clonotype was picked up many times. The rearrangement joins TRBV12-3 or TRBV12-4 to TRBJ2-5, with unresolved D. Trimming took off 1 base at V and 5 bases at J, with 11 bases between the two ends. CDR3 length equals 14 residues. DNA of the CDR3: TGTGCCAGCAGTTTAGGGGGTGGATTTGAGACCCAGTACTTC. This encodes CASSLGGGFETQYF.